The rows below give T cell receptor beta chains drawn from one sample of a study of OX40 agonist ivuxolimab in advanced cancers. Libraries were prepared by immunoSEQ multiplex PCR; TCRdb keeps only in-frame clonotypes and omits some of them. Here the sample spans fewer than 55,000 clones, approximately 80% being singletons. The source was CD4+ or CD8+ T cells sorted from blood, collected in a trial of the OX40 agonist ivuxolimab. The receptors were gathered from an adult with an advanced solid tumor such as melanoma, head and neck, liver or kidney cancer. Both conserved end residues are part of each CDR3. Each record gives: D gene, V gene, clone size, J gene, CDR3 protein, CDR3 DNA. A D gene is named only where the DNA matches it firmly. Rows give clone size only sometimes, using once, few, many, or a class for an expanded clone.

TRBD1,TRBV7-9,.,TRBJ2-1,CASSPLGQGYYNEQFF,TGTGCCAGCAGCCCGCTGGGACAGGGGTATTACAATGAGCAGTTCTTC
.,TRBV28,once,TRBJ1-3,CASSMTRDTYISGNTIYF,TGTGCCAGCAGCATGACTCGGGACACCTATATCTCTGGAAACACCATATATTTT
TRBD1,TRBV27,.,TRBJ2-7,CASRRQGSSYEQYF,TGTGCCAGCAGACGACAGGGGAGCTCCTACGAGCAGTACTTC
TRBD1,TRBV4-1,.,TRBJ2-3,CASSQEQGPKETSTDTQYF,TGCGCCAGCAGCCAAGAACAGGGGCCCAAGGAAACTAGCACAGATACGCAGTATTTT
TRBD1,TRBV2,.,TRBJ1-1,CASSQGARRTTEAFF,TGTGCCAGCAGCCAGGGGGCGCGGAGGACTACTGAAGCTTTCTTT
.,TRBV4-3,.,TRBJ2-1,CASSQGEGREQFF,TGCGCCAGCAGCCAAGGTGAGGGGAGGGAGCAGTTCTTC
.,TRBV19,.,TRBJ2-3,CASSIDLEDTQYF,TGTGCCAGTAGTATAGATCTCGAGGATACGCAGTATTTT
.,TRBV2,.,TRBJ2-7,CASRNRGQGFGEQYF,TGTGCCAGCAGGAACCGGGGACAAGGGTTCGGCGAGCAGTACTTC
.,TRBV9,few,TRBJ1-1,CASSVTIMNTEAFF,TGTGCCAGCAGCGTCACGATAATGAACACTGAAGCTTTCTTT
TRBD1,TRBV11-2,.,TRBJ1-4,CASSQTGGADEKLFF,TGTGCCAGCAGCCAGACAGGGGGCGCGGATGAAAAACTGTTTTTT
TRBD2,TRBV27,.,TRBJ2-1,CAARESGSRLKQFF,TGTGCCGCCAGGGAGAGCGGGAGTAGGTTGAAGCAGTTCTTC
.,TRBV5-4,once,TRBJ1-4,CASSLVGHAEKLFF,TGTGCCAGCAGCTTGGTGGGACACGCAGAAAAACTGTTTTTT
.,TRBV5-5,few,TRBJ1-5,CASSLAGRGQPQHF,TGTGCCAGCAGCTTGGCCGGCAGGGGCCAGCCCCAGCATTTT
.,TRBV11-3,.,TRBJ2-3,CASSLGLTSTDTQYF,TGTGCCAGCAGCCTAGGCTTAACTAGCACAGATACGCAGTATTTT
.,TRBV7-2,few,TRBJ2-3,CASSFGADTQYF,TGTGCCAGCAGCTTCGGGGCAGATACGCAGTATTTT